This passage covers 32 T cell receptor beta chains from one sample sequenced in a study of beta chain features in type 1 diabetes. Their antigens are not known. Study-level findings and limits: People with Type 1 diabetes carried modestly yet significantly shorter TCRB CDR3s in all four CD4+ subsets.

Every isolated RNA sample was fully reverse transcribed, so sequencing captured expressed TCRB transcripts. Assay used: immunoSEQ multiplex PCR; TCRdb lists only in-frame clones, some missing. The table includes a few hundred thousand clones, approximately 24% detected once. Sequences were obtained from naive CD4+ T cells from blood. The receptors derive from a woman aged 30 to 39 with type 1 diabetes.

Worth noting for this clone: The sample holds other DNA sequences that translate to the same CDR3. The V and J genes are TRBV9 and TRBJ2-7; 12 nucleotides align to TRBD2. The CDR3 covers 15 residues. V was pared by 0 bases and J by 4 bases, with 2 bases of the junction left unmatched. Germline CDR1 is SGDLS and CDR2 is YYNGEE. CDR3: CASSVGLAGAYEQYF. CDR3 bases: TGTGCCAGCAGCGTAGGACTAGCGGGAGCGTACGAGCAGTACTTC.

This clone was seen a handful of times. This sequence joins TRBV9 and TRBJ2-3, with TRBD2 matching over 10 bases. Germline trimming cut 0 bases from V and 6 bases from J; bases unmatched to any gene: 7. This CDR3 is built from 16 residues. Per germline, CDR1 SGDLS and CDR2 YYNGEE. The CDR3 bases are TGTGCCAGCAGCGTAGTATCTAGCGGGAGTCGGGATACGCAGTATTTT. Protein sequence: CASSVVSSGSRDTQYF.

The chain couples TRBV29-1 to TRBJ2-1; a possible D gene is TRBD2 (6 bases). Trimming removed 4 bases from V and 3 bases from J, with 10 bases in between. The CDR3 loop spans 13 amino acids. Per germline, CDR1 SQVTM and CDR2 ANQGSEA. CDR3 sequence reads: CSVVAANYNEQFF. The CDR3 coding sequence is TGCAGCGTTGTAGCGGCTAACTACAATGAGCAGTTCTTC.

This chain links TRBV19 with TRBJ2-7, with D hard to call. The CDR3 contains 12 residues. In germline, CDR1 is LNHDA, CDR2 SQIVND (reference sequence). Between the trimmed V and J ends, which lost 7 bases and 6 bases, there was a span of 13 bases. CDR3 DNA: TGTGCCAGTACCTCCCGGCGCGGCGAGCAGTACTTC. This encodes CASTSRRGEQYF.

This clone was found a few times. J is TRBJ1-2 and V is TRBV4-2, with unresolved D. Trimming shortened V by 1 base and J by 7 bases, and 10 bases separated the two germline ends. Germline lookup yields CDR1 LGHNA and CDR2 YNFKEQ. The CDR3 consists of 13 residues. CDR3: CASSQGRTSGYTF. For the CDR3, the DNA is TGTGCCAGCAGCCAAGGTCGGACTAGTGGCTACACCTTC.

The J gene is TRBJ1-1, the V gene TRBV19, with 8 bases fitting TRBD1. With 7 bases clipped from V and 3 bases from J, the junction kept 4 bases outside the gene matches. This CDR3 spans 13 amino acids. CDR1 and CDR2 from the germline V gene are LNHDA and SQIVND (reference sequence). CDR3 loop: CASNRGTDTEAFF. In nucleotides, the CDR3 is TGTGCCAGTAACAGGGGGACCGACACTGAAGCTTTCTTT.

This clone was detected only a few times. The chain has TRBV30 and TRBJ1-2, with D maybe TRBD1 (5 bases). The CDR3 is 13 residues long. Germline CDR1 and CDR2: GTSNPN and SVGIG (reference sequence). Trimming left V 4 bases short and J 8 bases short, with 17 bases between. This chain's CDR3 is CAWNRPGLTGYTF. CDR3 coding DNA: TGTGCCTGGAACCGGCCAGGGCTAACGGGCTACACCTTC.

The chain combines TRBV19 with TRBJ1-1, with D unresolved. The CDR3 covers 12 residues. Trimming took off 7 bases at V and 0 bases at J, with 6 bases between the two ends. Germline lookup yields CDR1 LNHDA and CDR2 SQIVND (reference sequence). This CDR3 reads CASTDMNTEAFF. The CDR3 DNA follows: TGTGCCAGTACCGACATGAACACTGAAGCTTTCTTT.

CDR3 loop: CASSVTSGRDGNEQFF. As DNA, the CDR3 is TGTGCCAGCAGCGTGACTAGCGGGAGGGACGGCAATGAGCAGTTCTTC. The chain is built from TRBV9 and TRBJ2-1; 14 bases fit TRBD2. In germline, CDR1 is SGDLS, CDR2 YYNGEE. CDR3 length: 16 amino acids. Trimming removed 2 bases from V and 6 bases from J; junction bases left unmatched: 4.

The table lists this clone with a few counts. The CDR3 here is CAWSATVSGNTIYF. Written as DNA, the CDR3 is TGTGCCTGGAGTGCTACAGTCTCTGGAAACACCATATATTTT. The V call is TRBV30, the J call TRBJ1-3; D gene unclear. V gave up 1 base and J gave up 0 bases, with 7 bases separating them. The CDR3 is 14 amino acids. Germline CDR1 and CDR2: GTSNPN and SVGIG (reference sequence).

The chain combines TRBV21-1 with TRBJ1-1; TRBD1 was called by the table and not checked on the DNA. TRBV21-1 has pseudogene status. The CDR3 runs to 13 residues. This chain's CDR3 is CGPRTGGHTEAFF. The CDR3 DNA reads TGTGGCCCTAGGACAGGCGGACACACTGAAGCTTTCTTT.

The J gene is TRBJ2-3, the V gene TRBV5-4; possible D gene TRBD2, 5 bases. The germline gives CDR1 SGHNT, CDR2 YYREEE (reference sequence). The CDR3 sequence is 15 residues long. V was shortened by 2 bases and J by 0 bases, with 10 bases between the two germline ends. The CDR3: CASSFLAISTDTQYF. CDR3 DNA sequence: TGTGCCAGCAGCTTTTTAGCGATAAGCACAGATACGCAGTATTTT.

This clone turned up a few times. This chain joins TRBV11-2 and TRBJ2-5; 12 bases agree with TRBD2. Germline V CDR1 and CDR2: SGHAT, FQNNGV. The J segment lost 5 bases and the V segment lost 6 bases, leaving 7 bases of the junction unmatched. This CDR3 has 15 amino acids. CDR3 residues: CASSLAGGPWETQYF. Written as DNA, the CDR3 is TGTGCCAGCAGTCTAGCGGGAGGGCCTTGGGAGACCCAGTACTTC. The full variable domain, with the rest looked up from reference TRBV11-2 and TRBJ2-5, is EAGVAQSPRYKIIEKRQSVAFWCNPISGHATLYWYQQILGQGPKLLIQFQNNGVVDDSQLPKDRFSAERLKGVDSTLKIQPAKLEDSAVYLCASSLAGGPWETQYFGPGTRLLVL.

The rearrangement uses TRBV14 and TRBJ2-7; the D is unclear. The CDR3 has 11 amino acids. V was pared by 4 bases and J by 5 bases, with 6 bases between. Germline-derived CDR1 and CDR2 are SGHDN and FVKESK. Here the CDR3 reads CASSRYHEQYF. CDR3 nucleotides: TGTGCCAGCAGCCGCTACCACGAGCAGTACTTC.

Here the CDR3 DNA reads TGTGCCAGCAGCTTAACTAGCGGGGGATACAATGAGCAGTTCTTC. It specifies CASSLTSGGYNEQFF. The V gene is TRBV7-3, the J gene TRBJ2-1; 9 bases are a match to TRBD2. Germline V lookup: CDR1 SGHTA, CDR2 FQGTGA. J lost 4 bases, V lost 0 bases, and 1 base had no gene match. CDR3 length equals 15 residues.

V and J are TRBV5-4 and TRBJ1-2; unclear D gene. The CDR3 contains 14 residues. V shed 0 bases and J shed 2 bases, with 8 bases lying between them. Germline CDR1 SGHNT, CDR2 YYREEE (reference sequence). The CDR3 protein is CASSLVSGNYGYTF. CDR3 DNA: TGTGCCAGCAGCTTGGTGTCAGGAAACTATGGCTACACCTTC.

This clone was found once. This chain links TRBV5-6 with TRBJ1-2; 10 positions match TRBD1. This CDR3 contains 13 residues. V gave up 4 bases and J gave up 7 bases; unmatched junction bases: 4. Germline V gene sequence: CDR1 SGHDT, CDR2 YYEEEE. CDR3 coding DNA: TGTGCCAGCAGCCAGGGACAGGGGTCTGGCTACACCTTC. Translated: CASSQGQGSGYTF.

The chain uses TRBV9 and TRBJ1-4; D is possibly TRBD1 (6 bases). V was pared by 4 bases and J by 3 bases, with 13 bases between. Per the germline V gene, CDR1 is SGDLS and CDR2 is YYNGEE. The CDR3 contains 15 residues. In nucleotides, the CDR3 is TGTGCCAGCAGCTTACAGGGAAGGCCTAATGAAAAACTGTTTTTT. Translated: CASSLQGRPNEKLFF.

This clone was seen a few times. This chain uses TRBV4-1 with TRBJ2-1; 10 positions match TRBD2. V was pared by 0 bases and J by 6 bases, with 5 bases of the junction left unmatched. The CDR3 contains 16 residues. CDR1 MGHRA and CDR2 YSYEKL come from the germline V gene. The CDR3 loop is CASSQEQGLALNEQFF. The CDR3 nucleotides are TGCGCCAGCAGCCAAGAACAGGGACTAGCGCTCAATGAGCAGTTCTTC.

A few counts support this clone. The chain carries TRBV15 and TRBJ2-2; 7 positions agree with TRBD2. Germline lookup yields CDR1 LNHNV and CDR2 YYDKDF (reference sequence). The CDR3 extends over 14 amino acids. V dropped 10 bases and J dropped 2; count of bases not matched to a gene: 7. The chain's CDR3 is CASREVGNTGELFF. For the CDR3, the DNA is TGTGCCAGCCGGGAGGTCGGTAACACCGGGGAGCTGTTTTTT. The complete variable domain, with remaining parts taken from reference TRBV15 and TRBJ2-2, reads DAMVIQNPRYQVTQFGKPVTLSCSQTLNHNVMYWYQQKSSQAPKLLFHYYDKDFNNEADTPDNFQSRRPNTSFCFLDIRSPGLGDTAMYLCASREVGNTGELFFGEGSRLTVL.

This clone was counted a few times. This chain uses TRBV5-1 with TRBJ2-7; D possibly corresponds to TRBD1 (5 bases). There are 15 residues in the CDR3. The germline V gene encodes CDR1 SGHRS and CDR2 YFSETQ. V dropped 4 bases and J dropped 6 bases, with 20 bases sitting between them. CDR3 sequence reads: CASSPAGHGSSEQYF. CDR3 sequence (DNA): TGCGCCAGCAGCCCGGCCGGACACGGCTCTTCCGAGCAGTACTTC.

This clone has only a few counts. This chain joins TRBV30 and TRBJ2-5; no definite D call. CDR3 length: 13 amino acids. V was shortened by 0 bases and J by 2 bases, with 7 bases between the two germline ends. Germline CDR1 GTSNPN, CDR2 SVGIG (reference sequence). The chain's CDR3 is CAWSVIGQETQYF. CDR3 bases: TGTGCCTGGAGTGTAATCGGGCAAGAGACCCAGTACTTC.

This clone has more than one count but fewer than ten. The chain carries TRBV23-1 and TRBJ2-4; D not certain. TRBV23-1 is annotated as an ORF whose role is uncertain. The V end was cut by 0 bases, the J end by 10 bases, with 7 bases between. The length of the CDR3 is 12 residues. The CDR3 nucleotides read TGCGCCAGCAGTCAATCGTTCGGTATTCAGTACTTC. It yields the protein CASSQSFGIQYF.

This clone was seen only a few times. The chain links TRBV19 to TRBJ2-5; D perhaps matches TRBD1 (6 bases). The CDR3 covers 13 residues. With 5 bases removed from V and 5 bases from J, the gap between germline ends came to 12 bases. The V gene's germline CDR1 is LNHDA and CDR2 SQIVND (reference sequence). CDR3 bases: TGTGCCAGTAGTTTCAGGGGTGACGAGACCCAGTACTTC. Amino acid sequence: CASSFRGDETQYF.

The chain uses TRBV28 and TRBJ2-5, with 7 bases matching TRBD1. The J call may be faulty, since TRBJ2-7 better matches the DNA end. The CDR3 is 14 amino acids. Germline assignment: CDR1 MDHEN and CDR2 SYDVKM. The CDR3 DNA follows: TGTGCCAGCAGACAACAGGGGAGCTCCTACGAGCAGTACTTC. Its translation: CASRQQGSSYEQYF.

This clone was seen more than once but under ten times. The chain links TRBV30 to TRBJ1-3; D unresolved. Trimming removed 2 bases at V and 4 bases at J, with 12 bases between. The CDR3 is 14 residues long. Per germline, CDR1 GTSNPN and CDR2 SVGIG (reference sequence). The CDR3 nucleotides read TGTGCCTGGAGTTCAGGAGGAGCGGGAAACACCATATATTTT. Residues: CAWSSGGAGNTIYF.

Details on this clone: A read error may account for a junction end that differs from germline. This chain connects TRBV25-1 to TRBJ2-3, with 10 bases that match TRBD2. The CDR3 length is 14 residues. Looked up from germline, CDR1 is MGHDK and CDR2 is SYGVNS. CDR3 sequence reads: CASSEWGSGRRRHF. CDR3 DNA sequence: TGTGCCAGCAGTGAATGGGGTAGCGGGAGGAGGAGGCATTTT.

The V and J genes are TRBV6-5 and TRBJ2-6; D may be TRBD1 (5 bases). V lost 7 bases to trimming and J lost 3 bases, with 10 bases between them. The CDR3 totals 14 residues. Germline assignment: CDR1 MNHEY and CDR2 SVGAGI. This chain's CDR3 is CASTRVDGANVLTF. DNA for the CDR3: TGTGCCAGCACCAGGGTGGATGGGGCCAACGTCCTGACTTTC.

This clone was seen a single time. Other DNA sequences in this sample translate to the same CDR3. The chain is built from TRBV18 and TRBJ1-4, with 9 bases fitting TRBD1. Germline CDR1 and CDR2: KGHSH and LQKENI. The V and J ends lost 3 bases and 5 bases, in that order; junction bases with no gene match: 1. The CDR3 totals 14 residues. The CDR3 region is CASSPGQGNEKLFF. The CDR3 nucleotides are TGTGCCAGCTCACCGGGACAGGGAAATGAAAAACTGTTTTTT.

The genes are TRBV4-2 and TRBJ2-7; TRBD2 agrees at 10 bases. The CDR3 has 15 amino acids. Germline-derived CDR1 and CDR2 are LGHNA and YNFKEQ. The junction had 5 bases not matched to a gene; V was cut back by 0 bases and J by 6 bases. In nucleotides, the CDR3 is TGTGCCAGCAGCCAAGATGGGGCTAGCGGGAGCGAGCAGTACTTC. Translated, it gives CASSQDGASGSEQYF.

The rearrangement joins TRBV15 to TRBJ2-7, with D possibly TRBD2 on 6 matching bases. Per germline, CDR1 LNHNV and CDR2 YYDKDF (reference sequence). Trimming cost V 1 base and J 2 bases, with 12 bases left between them. The CDR3 is made up of 15 amino acids. This chain's CDR3 is CATSRGKGGTYEQYF. CDR3 nucleotide sequence: TGTGCCACCAGCAGAGGTAAGGGAGGAACCTACGAGCAGTACTTC.

The genes are TRBV4-1 and TRBJ2-1; D unclear. The CDR3 is 18 amino acids. Per germline, CDR1 MGHRA and CDR2 YSYEKL. The ends were cut back, 1 base at V and 0 bases at J, with 16 bases in the middle. CDR3 residues: CASSQGLNIPSSYNEQFF. CDR3 DNA sequence: TGCGCCAGCAGCCAAGGATTAAATATTCCTAGCTCCTACAATGAGCAGTTCTTC.